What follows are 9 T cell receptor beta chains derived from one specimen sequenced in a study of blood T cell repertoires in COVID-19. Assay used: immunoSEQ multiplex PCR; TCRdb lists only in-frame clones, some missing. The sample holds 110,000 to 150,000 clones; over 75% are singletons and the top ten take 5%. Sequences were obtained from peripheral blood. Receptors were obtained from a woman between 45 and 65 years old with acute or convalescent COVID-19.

This chain's CDR3 is CASSPEVRSSTEAFF. In nucleotides, the CDR3 is TGTGCCAGCAGTCCCGAGGTAAGAAGCTCCACTGAAGCTTTCTTT. The chain employs TRBV7-2 and TRBJ1-1; D not certain. The V gene's germline CDR1 is SGHTA and CDR2 FQGNSA. CDR3 size: 15 residues. Trimming pared 6 bases from V and 4 bases from J, leaving 18 bases between.

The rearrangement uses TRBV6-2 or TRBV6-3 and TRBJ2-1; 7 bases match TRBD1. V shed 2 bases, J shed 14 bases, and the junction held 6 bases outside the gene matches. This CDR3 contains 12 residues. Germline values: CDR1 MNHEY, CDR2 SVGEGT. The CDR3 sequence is CASSYNAGGEFF. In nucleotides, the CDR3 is TGTGCCAGCAGTTACAATGCAGGGGGAGAGTTCTTC.

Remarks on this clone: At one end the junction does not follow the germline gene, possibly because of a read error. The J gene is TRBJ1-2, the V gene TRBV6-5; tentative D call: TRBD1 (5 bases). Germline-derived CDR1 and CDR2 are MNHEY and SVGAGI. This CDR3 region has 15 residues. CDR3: CASSTRGDWYYSYTF. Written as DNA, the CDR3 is TGTGCCAGCAGTACCCGGGGGGACTGGTACTATAGCTACACCTTC.

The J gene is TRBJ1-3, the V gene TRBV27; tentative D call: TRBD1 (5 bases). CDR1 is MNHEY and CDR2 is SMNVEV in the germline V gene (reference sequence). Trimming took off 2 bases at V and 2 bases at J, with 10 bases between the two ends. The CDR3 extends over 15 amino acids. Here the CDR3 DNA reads TGTGCCAGCAGTTTAGGGGGGAGGGCTGGAAACACCATATATTTT. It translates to CASSLGGRAGNTIYF.

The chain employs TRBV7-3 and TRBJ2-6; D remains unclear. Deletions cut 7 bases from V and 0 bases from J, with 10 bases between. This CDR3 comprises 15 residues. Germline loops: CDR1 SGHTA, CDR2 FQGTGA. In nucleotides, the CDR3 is TGTGCCAGCACCCAGGTGACCTCTGGGGCCAACGTCCTGACTTTC. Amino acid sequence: CASTQVTSGANVLTF.

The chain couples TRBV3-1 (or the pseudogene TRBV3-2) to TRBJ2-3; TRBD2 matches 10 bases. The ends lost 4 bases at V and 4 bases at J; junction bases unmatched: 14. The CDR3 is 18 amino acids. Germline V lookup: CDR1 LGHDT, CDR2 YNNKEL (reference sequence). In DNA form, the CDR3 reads TGTGCCAGCAGCCGACCTGAGCGGGGGGGTTTGGTATCAGATACGCAGTATTTT. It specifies CASSRPERGGLVSDTQYF.

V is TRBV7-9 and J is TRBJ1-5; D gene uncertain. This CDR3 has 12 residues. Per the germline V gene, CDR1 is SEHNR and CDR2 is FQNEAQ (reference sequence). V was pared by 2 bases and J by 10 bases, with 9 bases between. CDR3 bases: TGTGCCAGCAGCTTAATCGAGGGTCCCCAGCATTTT. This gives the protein CASSLIEGPQHF.

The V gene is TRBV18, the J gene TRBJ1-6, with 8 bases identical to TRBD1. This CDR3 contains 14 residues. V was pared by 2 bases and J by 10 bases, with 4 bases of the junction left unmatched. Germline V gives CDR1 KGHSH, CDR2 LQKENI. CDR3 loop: CASSPTGTGSPLHF. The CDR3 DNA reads TGTGCCAGCTCACCAACAGGGACAGGATCACCCCTCCACTTT.

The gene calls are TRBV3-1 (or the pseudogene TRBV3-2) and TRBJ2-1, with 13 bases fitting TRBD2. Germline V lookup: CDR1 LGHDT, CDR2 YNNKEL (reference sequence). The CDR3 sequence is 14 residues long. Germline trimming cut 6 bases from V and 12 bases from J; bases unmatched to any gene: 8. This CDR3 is CASSPTSGGTLQFF. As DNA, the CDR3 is TGTGCCAGCAGTCCGACTAGCGGGGGGACTTTGCAGTTCTTC.